These T cell receptor beta chains were read from a single sample in a study of T cells in Graves' hyperthyroidism and ophthalmopathy. Each CDR3 protein is one row after TCRdb ran MiXCR on the multiplex PCR reads. The profile shows fewer than 350,000 distinct CDR3 sequences, around 20% of them singletons. Sequences were obtained from blood. The receptor source for this set is a woman in her fifties or sixties with Graves' hyperthyroidism. Each CDR3 is given without its conserved first and last residue. D genes are given only for firm matches.

d_call: TRBD1; cdr3_length: 13; v_call: TRBV28; cdr3_aa: ASSAGGASGNTIY
d_call: .; cdr3_length: 11; v_call: TRBV12-3/TRBV12-4; cdr3_aa: ASSLLRTGELF
d_call: .; cdr3_length: 13; v_call: TRBV20-1; cdr3_aa: SARDRLTPNTEAF
d_call: TRBD1; cdr3_length: 13; v_call: TRBV12-3/TRBV12-4; cdr3_aa: ASSLRQGARETQY
d_call: .; cdr3_length: 11; v_call: TRBV6-1; cdr3_aa: ASSETGLETQY
d_call: .; cdr3_length: 18; v_call: TRBV3-1; cdr3_aa: ASSPWAGTRSGNGANVLT
d_call: TRBD1; cdr3_length: 12; v_call: TRBV2; cdr3_aa: ASSGQGTTYEQY
d_call: TRBD2; cdr3_length: 17; v_call: TRBV10-3; cdr3_aa: AISPLGGTSGRSDYEQY
d_call: .; cdr3_length: 12; v_call: TRBV5-6; cdr3_aa: ASSFRGTKNIQY
d_call: .; cdr3_length: 12; v_call: TRBV7-3; cdr3_aa: ASSLRAERSEAF
d_call: TRBD1; cdr3_length: 14; v_call: TRBV12-3/TRBV12-4; cdr3_aa: ASSETGGSYNSPLH
d_call: .; cdr3_length: 9; v_call: TRBV7-2; cdr3_aa: ARLGFQPQH
d_call: TRBD1; cdr3_length: 12; v_call: TRBV2; cdr3_aa: ASTGQGENYGYT
d_call: TRBD2; cdr3_length: 15; v_call: TRBV20-1; cdr3_aa: SARDPLAGGFTGELF
d_call: TRBD1; cdr3_length: 10; v_call: TRBV19; cdr3_aa: ASQGANYEQY
d_call: TRBD1; cdr3_length: 13; v_call: TRBV18; cdr3_aa: ASSPPIQGATEAF
d_call: TRBD1; cdr3_length: 11; v_call: TRBV2; cdr3_aa: ASRRGPSYEQY